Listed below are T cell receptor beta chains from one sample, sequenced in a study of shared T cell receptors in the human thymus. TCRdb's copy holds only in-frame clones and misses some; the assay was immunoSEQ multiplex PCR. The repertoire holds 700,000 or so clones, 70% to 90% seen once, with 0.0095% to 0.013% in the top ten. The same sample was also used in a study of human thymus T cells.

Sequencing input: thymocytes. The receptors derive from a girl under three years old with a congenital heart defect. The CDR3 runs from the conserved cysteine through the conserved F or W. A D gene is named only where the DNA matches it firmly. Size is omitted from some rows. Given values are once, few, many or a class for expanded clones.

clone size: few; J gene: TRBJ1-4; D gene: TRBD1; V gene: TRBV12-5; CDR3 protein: CASGTPGTANEKLFF; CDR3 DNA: TGTGCTAGTGGTACCCCCGGGACAGCTAATGAAAAACTGTTTTTT
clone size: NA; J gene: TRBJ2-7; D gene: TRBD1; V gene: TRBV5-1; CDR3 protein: CASSPGQSAVISYEQYF; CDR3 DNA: TGCGCCAGCAGCCCGGGACAGTCAGCCGTTATCTCCTACGAGCAGTACTTC
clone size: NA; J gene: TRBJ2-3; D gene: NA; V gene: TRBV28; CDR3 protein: CASSPDSLWSTDTQYF; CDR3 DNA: TGTGCCAGCAGCCCCGACAGTCTTTGGTCCACAGATACGCAGTATTTT
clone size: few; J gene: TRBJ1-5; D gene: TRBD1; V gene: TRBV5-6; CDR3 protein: CASSPTGGGGQPQHF; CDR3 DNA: TGTGCCAGCAGCCCGACAGGGGGCGGAGGGCAGCCCCAGCATTTT
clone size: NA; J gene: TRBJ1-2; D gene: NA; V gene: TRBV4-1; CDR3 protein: CASSQWWVTGGYTF; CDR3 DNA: TGCGCCAGCAGCCAATGGTGGGTCACGGGGGGCTACACCTTC
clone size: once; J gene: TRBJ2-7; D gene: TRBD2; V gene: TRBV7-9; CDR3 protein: CASSSRRGGFTYEQYF; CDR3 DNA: TGTGCCAGCAGCTCCAGGCGGGGGGGCTTCACCTACGAGCAGTACTTC
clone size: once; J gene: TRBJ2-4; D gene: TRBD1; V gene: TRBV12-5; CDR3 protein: CASGGQGAITPNIQYF; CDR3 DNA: TGTGCTAGTGGGGGACAGGGAGCCATAACCCCAAACATTCAGTACTTC
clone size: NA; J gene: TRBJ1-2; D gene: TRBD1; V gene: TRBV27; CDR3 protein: CASSSGTGGIGGYTF; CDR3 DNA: TGTGCCAGCAGTTCGGGGACAGGGGGTATAGGTGGCTACACCTTC
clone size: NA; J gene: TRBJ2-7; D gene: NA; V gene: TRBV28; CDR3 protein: CASSFSHEQYF; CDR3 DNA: TGTGCCAGCAGTTTTAGCCACGAGCAGTACTTC
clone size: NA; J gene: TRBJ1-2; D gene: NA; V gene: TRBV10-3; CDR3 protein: CAISAGLKGYTF; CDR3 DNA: TGTGCCATCAGCGCGGGACTTAAAGGCTACACCTTC
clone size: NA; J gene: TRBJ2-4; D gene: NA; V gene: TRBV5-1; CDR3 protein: CASSLEVGRGNIQYF; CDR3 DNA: TGCGCCAGCAGCTTGGAAGTAGGGCGGGGAAACATTCAGTACTTC
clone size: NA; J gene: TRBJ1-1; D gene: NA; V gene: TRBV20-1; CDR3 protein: CSPVNTEAFF; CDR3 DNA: TGCAGCCCAGTGAACACTGAAGCTTTCTTT
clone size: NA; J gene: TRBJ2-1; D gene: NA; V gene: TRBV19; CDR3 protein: CASSNSGPVTGFDNEQFF; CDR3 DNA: TGTGCCAGTAGCAACTCTGGTCCGGTCACGGGTTTCGACAATGAGCAGTTCTTC
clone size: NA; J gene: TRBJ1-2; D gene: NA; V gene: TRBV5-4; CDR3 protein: CASSSPGSPGYTF; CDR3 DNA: TGTGCCAGCAGCTCCCCCGGGTCCCCAGGCTACACCTTC
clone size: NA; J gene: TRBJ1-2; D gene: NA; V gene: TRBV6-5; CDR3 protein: CASSYGPNYGYTF; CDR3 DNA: TGTGCCAGCAGTTATGGCCCTAACTATGGCTACACCTTC
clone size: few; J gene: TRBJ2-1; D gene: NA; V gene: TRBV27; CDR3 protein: CASSPSRGYNEQFF; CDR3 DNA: TGTGCCAGCAGTCCCAGCAGAGGCTACAATGAGCAGTTCTTC
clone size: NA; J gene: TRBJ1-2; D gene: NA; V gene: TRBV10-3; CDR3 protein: CAISESHYQRYCDGYTF; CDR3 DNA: TGTGCCATCAGTGAGTCCCATTATCAGAGGTACTGCGATGGCTACACCTTC
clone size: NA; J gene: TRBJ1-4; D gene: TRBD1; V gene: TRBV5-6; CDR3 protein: CASSQGTAANEKLFF; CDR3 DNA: TGTGCCAGCAGCCAAGGGACAGCCGCTAATGAAAAACTGTTTTTT
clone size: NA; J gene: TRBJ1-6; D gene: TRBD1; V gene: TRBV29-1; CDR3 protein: CSAGQGGNSPLHF; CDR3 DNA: TGCAGCGCTGGACAGGGGGGGAATTCACCCCTCCACTTT
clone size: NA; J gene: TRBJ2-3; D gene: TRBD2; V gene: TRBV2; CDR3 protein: CASSFLAGEKYF; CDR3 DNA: TGTGCCAGCAGTTTTCTAGCGGGGGAGAAGTATTTT
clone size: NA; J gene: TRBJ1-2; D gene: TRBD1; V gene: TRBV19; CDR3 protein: CASSIVWTGIYRYGYTF; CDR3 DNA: TGTGCCAGTAGTATAGTATGGACAGGCATTTACCGATATGGCTACACCTTC
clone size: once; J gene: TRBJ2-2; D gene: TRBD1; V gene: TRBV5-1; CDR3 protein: CASKYLPGQASTGELFF; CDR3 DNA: TGCGCCAGCAAATACCTTCCGGGACAGGCCTCAACCGGGGAGCTGTTTTTT
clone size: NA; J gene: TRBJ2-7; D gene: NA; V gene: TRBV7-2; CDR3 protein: CASSMRVEHFYEQYF; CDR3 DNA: TGTGCCAGCAGTATGAGGGTCGAACATTTCTACGAGCAGTACTTC
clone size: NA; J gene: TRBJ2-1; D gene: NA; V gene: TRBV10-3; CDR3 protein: CAISGRLNNEQFF; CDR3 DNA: TGTGCCATCAGTGGGCGGCTGAACAATGAGCAGTTCTTC
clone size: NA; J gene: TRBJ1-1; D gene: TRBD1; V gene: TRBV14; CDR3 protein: CASSQVRPTGNRAVGAFF; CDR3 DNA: TGTGCCAGCAGCCAAGTCAGGCCGACAGGGAATAGGGCCGTCGGGGCTTTCTTT
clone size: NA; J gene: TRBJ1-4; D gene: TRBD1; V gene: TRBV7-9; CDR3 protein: CASSSRGRDEKLFF; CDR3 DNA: TGTGCCAGCAGCTCCAGGGGGCGCGATGAAAAACTGTTTTTT
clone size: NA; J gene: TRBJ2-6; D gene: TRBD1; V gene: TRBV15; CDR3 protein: CATSRWTGVAFSGANVLTF; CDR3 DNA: TGTGCCACCAGCAGATGGACAGGGGTGGCCTTTTCTGGGGCCAACGTCCTGACTTTC
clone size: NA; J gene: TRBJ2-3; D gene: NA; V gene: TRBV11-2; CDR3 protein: CASSLDFGPGYSADTQYF; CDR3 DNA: TGTGCCAGCAGCTTAGATTTCGGTCCAGGGTATTCGGCAGATACGCAGTATTTT
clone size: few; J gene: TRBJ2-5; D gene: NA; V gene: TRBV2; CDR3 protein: CASLGGGGYQETQYF; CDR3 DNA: TGTGCCAGCTTGGGAGGGGGGGGGTACCAAGAGACCCAGTACTTC
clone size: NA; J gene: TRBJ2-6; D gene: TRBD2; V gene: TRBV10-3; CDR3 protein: CAISDTVGGLYKSLLSSGANVLTF; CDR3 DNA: TGTGCCATCAGTGATACCGTGGGGGGACTATATAAAAGTCTTCTGAGCTCTGGGGCCAACGTCCTGACTTTC
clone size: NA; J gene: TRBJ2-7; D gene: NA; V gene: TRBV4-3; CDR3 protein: CASSQDVRANEQYF; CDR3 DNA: TGCGCCAGCAGCCAAGATGTCAGGGCCAACGAGCAGTACTTC
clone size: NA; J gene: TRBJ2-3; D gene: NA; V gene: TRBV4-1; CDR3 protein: CASSQDHDLRGPTPCTDTQYF; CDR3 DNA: TGCGCCAGCAGCCAAGATCATGACTTGCGGGGGCCCACACCTTGCACAGATACGCAGTATTTT
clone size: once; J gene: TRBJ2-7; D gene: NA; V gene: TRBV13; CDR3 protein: CASSLEQGPGDEQYF; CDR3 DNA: TGTGCCAGCAGCCTAGAACAGGGACCTGGGGACGAGCAGTACTTC
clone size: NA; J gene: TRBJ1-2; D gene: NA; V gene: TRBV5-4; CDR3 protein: CASSFSTGKPTNYGYTF; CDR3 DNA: TGTGCCAGCAGCTTTTCTACAGGGAAGCCTACTAACTATGGCTACACCTTC
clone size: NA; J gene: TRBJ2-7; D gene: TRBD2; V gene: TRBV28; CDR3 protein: CASSQRLAGGPAYEQYF; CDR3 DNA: TGTGCCAGCAGCCAGAGACTAGCGGGGGGACCTGCCTACGAGCAGTACTTC